A selection of T cell receptor beta chains follows, all from one sample in a study of blood T cell repertoires in COVID-19. Profiled with immunoSEQ multiplex PCR; TCRdb holds only in-frame clones, not every one. The sample gives 55,000 to 70,000 clones, 75% to 90% of which show up once; 7% to 10% is in the top ten. The specimen was peripheral blood. Every receptor here comes from a woman in her 70s with active COVID-19. The CDR3 runs from the conserved cysteine through the conserved F or W. A D gene is named only where the DNA matches it firmly. Size values are once, few and many counts, or a class for expanded clones, and some rows have none.

size	V	J	D	CDR3	DNA
.	TRBV28	TRBJ1-1	.	CASSFRRQHYTEAFF	TGTGCCAGCAGTTTTAGACGACAGCACTACACTGAAGCTTTCTTT
.	TRBV20-1	TRBJ2-2	.	CSASLGLRFTGELFF	TGCAGTGCTAGTTTGGGGCTTAGGTTCACCGGGGAGCTGTTTTTT
.	TRBV28	TRBJ2-3	TRBD2	CASSSNLAGGRDTQYF	TGTGCCAGCAGTTCGAATCTAGCGGGAGGACGGGATACGCAGTATTTT
.	TRBV5-6	TRBJ2-3	.	CASNTSPLDTQYF	TGTGCCAGCAACACATCACCCCTGGATACGCAGTATTTT
once	TRBV3-1/TRBV3-2	TRBJ1-5	.	CASSPFNSNQPQHF	TGTGCCAGCAGCCCTTTTAATAGCAATCAGCCCCAGCATTTT
.	TRBV12-1	TRBJ1-2	.	CASSPDRGGGYTF	TGTGCCAGCAGCCCTGACAGGGGAGGGGGCTACACCTTC
.	TRBV28	TRBJ1-1	.	CASSPPGWNTEAFF	TGTGCCAGCAGCCCCCCGGGTTGGAACACTGAAGCTTTCTTT
.	TRBV5-1	TRBJ2-7	.	CASSLAGATYEQYF	TGCGCCAGCAGCTTAGCGGGTGCTACCTACGAGCAGTACTTC
.	TRBV5-4	TRBJ2-7	TRBD1	CASSRDRGDYEQYF	TGTGCCAGCAGCAGAGACAGGGGCGACTACGAGCAGTACTTC
few	TRBV5-1	TRBJ1-1	.	CATASGVVNTEAFF	TGCGCCACCGCCTCGGGGGTGGTGAACACTGAAGCTTTCTTT
.	TRBV2	TRBJ2-4	TRBD2	CASSRLAGVQNIQYF	TGTGCCAGCAGTAGACTAGCGGGAGTTCAAAACATTCAGTACTTC
few	TRBV10-1	TRBJ2-1	TRBD1	CASGTGIHEQFF	TGCGCCAGCGGGACAGGGATTCATGAGCAGTTCTTC
once	TRBV5-1	TRBJ1-1	TRBD1	CASSLERPGGTEAFF	TGCGCCAGCAGCTTGGAGCGGCCAGGGGGCACTGAAGCTTTCTTT
.	TRBV28	TRBJ2-7	.	CASSFPGLGVLYEQYF	TGTGCCAGCAGTTTCCCGGGCTTAGGGGTCCTCTACGAGCAGTACTTC
.	TRBV28	TRBJ2-5	TRBD2	CASSLLAGGEETQYF	TGTGCCAGCAGTTTATTAGCGGGAGGAGAGGAGACCCAGTACTTC
once	TRBV6-1	TRBJ1-1	.	CASSEKGQSEAFF	TGTGCCAGCAGTGAAAAGGGGCAGTCGGAAGCTTTCTTT
once	TRBV6-5	TRBJ1-5	TRBD1	CASSSDRGYQPQHF	TGTGCCAGCAGCTCAGACAGGGGATATCAGCCCCAGCATTTT
.	TRBV19	TRBJ1-5	.	CASSIDQEVGPQHF	TGTGCCAGTAGTATAGATCAGGAAGTGGGTCCCCAGCATTTT
.	TRBV27	TRBJ1-2	TRBD1	CASSSTGGNGYTF	TGTGCCAGCAGTTCCACAGGGGGCAATGGCTACACCTTC
few	TRBV7-3	TRBJ1-1	.	CASSSQSNTEAFF	TGTGCCAGCAGCTCACAGTCGAACACTGAAGCTTTCTTT
.	TRBV27	TRBJ1-3	TRBD1	CASSPKQGARNTIYF	TGTGCCAGCAGCCCAAAACAGGGGGCAAGAAACACCATATATTTT
.	TRBV6-5	TRBJ1-2	TRBD1	CASSLYSTGYGYTF	TGTGCCAGCAGTTTATACTCGACAGGGTATGGCTACACCTTC